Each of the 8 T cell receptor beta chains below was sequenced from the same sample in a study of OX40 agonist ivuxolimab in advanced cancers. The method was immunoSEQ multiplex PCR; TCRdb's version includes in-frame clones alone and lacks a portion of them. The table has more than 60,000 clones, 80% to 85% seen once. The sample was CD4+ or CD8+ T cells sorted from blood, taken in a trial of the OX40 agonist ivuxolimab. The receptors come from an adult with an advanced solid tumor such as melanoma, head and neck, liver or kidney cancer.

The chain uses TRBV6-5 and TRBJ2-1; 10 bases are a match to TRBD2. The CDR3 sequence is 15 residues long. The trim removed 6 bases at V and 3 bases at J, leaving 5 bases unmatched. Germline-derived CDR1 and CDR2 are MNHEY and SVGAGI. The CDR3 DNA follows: TGTGCCAGCAGATCCGGACTAGCGGACTACAATGAGCAGTTCTTC. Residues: CASRSGLADYNEQFF.

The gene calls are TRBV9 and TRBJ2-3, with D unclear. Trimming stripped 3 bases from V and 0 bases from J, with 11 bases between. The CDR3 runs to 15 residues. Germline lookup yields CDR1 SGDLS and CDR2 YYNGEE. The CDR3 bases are TGTGCCAGCAGCGCAGGCAACCCTAGCACAGATACGCAGTATTTT. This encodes CASSAGNPSTDTQYF.

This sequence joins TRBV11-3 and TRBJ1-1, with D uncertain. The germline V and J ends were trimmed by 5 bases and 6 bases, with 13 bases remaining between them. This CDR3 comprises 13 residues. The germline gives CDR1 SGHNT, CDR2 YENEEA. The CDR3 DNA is TGTGCCAGCAGCCCACGCCGGGGTTCTGAAGCTTTCTTT. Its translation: CASSPRRGSEAFF.

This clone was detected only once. The DNA of the CDR3 is TGTGCCAGCAGTTTACCTCTCGGGACTCACGTCTACACCTTC. The encoded protein is CASSLPLGTHVYTF. The chain uses TRBV28 and TRBJ1-2; D may be TRBD1 (5 bases). Trimming shortened V by 2 bases and J by 10 bases, and 17 bases separated the two germline ends. Germline assignment: CDR1 MDHEN and CDR2 SYDVKM. CDR3 length: 14 residues.

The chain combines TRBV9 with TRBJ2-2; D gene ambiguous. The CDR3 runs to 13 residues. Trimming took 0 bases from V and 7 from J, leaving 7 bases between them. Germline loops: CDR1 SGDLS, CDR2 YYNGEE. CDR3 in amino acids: CASSVVAGGELFF. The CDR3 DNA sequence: TGTGCCAGCAGCGTAGTGGCTGGCGGGGAGCTGTTTTTT.

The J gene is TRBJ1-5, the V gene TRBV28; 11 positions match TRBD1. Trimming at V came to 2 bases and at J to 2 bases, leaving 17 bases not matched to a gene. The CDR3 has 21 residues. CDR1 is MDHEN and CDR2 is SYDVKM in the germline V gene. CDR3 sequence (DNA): TGTGCCAGCAGTTTAGTAGCTCGTCGGACAGGGGGCGTGGTGGGCAATCAGCCCCAGCATTTT. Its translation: CASSLVARRTGGVVGNQPQHF.

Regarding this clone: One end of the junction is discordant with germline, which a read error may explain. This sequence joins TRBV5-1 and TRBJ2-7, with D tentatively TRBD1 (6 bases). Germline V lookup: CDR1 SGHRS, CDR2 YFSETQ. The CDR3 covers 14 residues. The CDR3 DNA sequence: TGTGCCAGCAGCTTGTTAGCGACAGGTTCCGAGCAGTACTTC. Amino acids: CASSLLATGSEQYF.

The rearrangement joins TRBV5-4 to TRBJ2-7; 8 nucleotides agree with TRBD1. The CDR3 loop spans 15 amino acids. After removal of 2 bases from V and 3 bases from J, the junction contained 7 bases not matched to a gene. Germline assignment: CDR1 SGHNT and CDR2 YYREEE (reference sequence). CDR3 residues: CASSFDRGTFYEQYF. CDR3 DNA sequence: TGTGCCAGCAGCTTTGACAGGGGAACCTTCTACGAGCAGTACTTC.